This TCR beta chain emerged from a study of radiotherapy plus CTLA-4 blockade in lung cancer. Overall study: Disease control was present in around a third of patients, and objective responses in about 19%. Points from the study as a whole: According to reports, early shifts in blood T cell clones, alongside interferon-beta, forecast response most accurately. Radiotherapy with ipilimumab was followed by blood expansion of tumor-derived clones.

V lost 3 bases and J lost 5; bases outside the gene matches: 10. The CDR3 contains 15 residues. Germline assignment: CDR1 SEHNR and CDR2 FQNEAQ (reference sequence). Clones were sequenced by immunoSEQ multiplex PCR, and TCRdb holds only the in-frame ones, with some missing. Among tens of thousands of clones, 78% were seen once, and the ten largest hold 3% to 4.5%. Of note for this clone: Its cognate antigen is unknown.

This chain links TRBV7-9 with TRBJ2-7; 7 bases fit TRBD2. The source of this sequence is a human donor with non-small cell lung cancer who had a partial response to radiotherapy plus ipilimumab. Some clones in this sample may be carry-over from other donors' samples. The sample here was peripheral blood, taken from a patient treated with radiotherapy plus ipilimumab. Here the CDR3 DNA reads TGTGCCAGCAGCTTCCCTGCGGGAGTTATCCACGAGCAGTACTTC. This codes for CASSFPAGVIHEQYF. The whole variable domain, filled in from reference TRBV7-9 and TRBJ2-7, reads DTGVSQNPRHKITKRGQNVTFRCDPISEHNRLYWYRQTLGQGPEFLTYFQNEAQLEKSRLLSDRFSAERPKGSFSTLEIQRTEQGDSAMYLCASSFPAGVIHEQYFGPGTRLTVT.